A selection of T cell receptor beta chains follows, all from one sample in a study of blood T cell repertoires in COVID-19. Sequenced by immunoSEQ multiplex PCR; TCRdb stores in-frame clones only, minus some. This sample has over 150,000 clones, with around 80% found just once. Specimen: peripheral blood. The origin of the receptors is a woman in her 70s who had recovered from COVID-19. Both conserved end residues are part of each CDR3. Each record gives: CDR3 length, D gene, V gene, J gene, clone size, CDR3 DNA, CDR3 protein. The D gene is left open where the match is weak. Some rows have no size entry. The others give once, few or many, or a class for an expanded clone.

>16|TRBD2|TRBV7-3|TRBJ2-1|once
TGTGCCAGCAGCTTAGCGGGAGATTTATCCTACAATGAGCAGTTCTTC
CASSLAGDLSYNEQFF
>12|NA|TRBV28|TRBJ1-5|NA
TGTGCCAGCTGGACAGTTAATCAGCCCCAGCATTTT
CASWTVNQPQHF
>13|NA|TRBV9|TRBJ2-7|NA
TGTGCCAGCAGCCCGGGCGGGGTCTACGAGCAGTACTTC
CASSPGGVYEQYF
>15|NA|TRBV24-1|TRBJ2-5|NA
TGTGCCACCAGTGATGCTAGCCGGGGGCAAGAGACCCAGTACTTC
CATSDASRGQETQYF
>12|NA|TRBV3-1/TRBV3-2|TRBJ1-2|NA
TGTGCCAGCGGGGGGGCGAGCTATGGCTACACCTTC
CASGGASYGYTF
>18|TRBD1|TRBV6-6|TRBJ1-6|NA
TGTGCCAGCAGTCAAAAGCCGGGACAGGGGGCGGGTAATTCACCCCTCCACTTT
CASSQKPGQGAGNSPLHF
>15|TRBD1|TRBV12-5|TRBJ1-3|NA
TGTGCTAGTGGTTCGCAACAGGGGGCGGGAAACACCATATATTTT
CASGSQQGAGNTIYF
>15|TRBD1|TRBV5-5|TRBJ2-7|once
TGTGCCAGCACCGAAGGGGGCAGGGGGAACTACGAGCAGTACTTC
CASTEGGRGNYEQYF
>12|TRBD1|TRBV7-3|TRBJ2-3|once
TGTGCCAGCAGCTCGCCCGGGACAGGGTGGAATTTT
CASSSPGTGWNF
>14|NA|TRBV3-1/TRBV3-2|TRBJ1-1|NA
TGTGCCAGCAGCCAAGGGGGAGGGGTGACTGAAGCTTTCTTT
CASSQGGGVTEAFF
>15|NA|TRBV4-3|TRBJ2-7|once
TGCGCCAGCAGCCAAGATCGGGCAGGGAGGTACGAGCAGTACTTC
CASSQDRAGRYEQYF
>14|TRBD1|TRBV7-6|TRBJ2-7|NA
TGTGCCAGCAGCCTCCTACAGGGGGCCTACGAGCAGTACTTC
CASSLLQGAYEQYF
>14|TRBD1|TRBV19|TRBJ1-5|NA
TGTGCCAGTAGTGCGACAGGGGGCGGTCAGCCCCAGCATTTT
CASSATGGGQPQHF
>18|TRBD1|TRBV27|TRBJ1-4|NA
TGTGCCAGCAGTTCGCGGGGTCGGGGGACAGGGACTAATGAAAAACTGTTTTTT
CASSSRGRGTGTNEKLFF
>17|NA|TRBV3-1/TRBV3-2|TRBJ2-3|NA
TGTGCCAGCAGCCAAGATTCCCCGGGGGAACCCCAGGATACGCAGTATTTT
CASSQDSPGEPQDTQYF
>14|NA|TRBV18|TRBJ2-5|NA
TGTGCCAGCTCACCACGGACCAGCGGGGAGACCCAGTACTTC
CASSPRTSGETQYF
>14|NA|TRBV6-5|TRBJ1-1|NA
TGTGCCAGCAGCAAAGAAGGGGGTGGGACTGAAGCTTTCTTT
CASSKEGGGTEAFF
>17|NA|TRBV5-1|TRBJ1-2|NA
TGCGCCAGCAGCCCCGGGGTAGCGGGACCCCGTAACTATGGCTACACCTTC
CASSPGVAGPRNYGYTF
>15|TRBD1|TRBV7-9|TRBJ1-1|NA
TGTGCCAGCAGCCCGACAGGGAAATTGAACACTGAAGCTTTCTTT
CASSPTGKLNTEAFF
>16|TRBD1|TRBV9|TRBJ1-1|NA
TGTGCCAGCAGCTCACGACAGGGGGCGCGTAACACTGAAGCTTTCTTT
CASSSRQGARNTEAFF
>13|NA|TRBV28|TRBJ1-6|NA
TGTGCCACCCTCCCCGGGGGGCATTCACCCCTCCACTTT
CATLPGGHSPLHF
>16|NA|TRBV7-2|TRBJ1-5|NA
TGTGCCAGCAGCTTAGGTTCCCCTCGAGGCAATCAGCCCCAGCATTTT
CASSLGSPRGNQPQHF
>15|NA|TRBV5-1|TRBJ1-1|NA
TGCGCCAGCAGCTTGGATGGCGGGTCTCACACTGAAGCTTTCTTT
CASSLDGGSHTEAFF
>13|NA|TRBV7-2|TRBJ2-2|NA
TGTGCCAGCAGCCACGCGGGTACCGGGGAGCTGTTTTTT
CASSHAGTGELFF
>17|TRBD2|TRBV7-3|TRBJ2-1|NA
TGTGCCAGCAGCTTAGCGGGGGGCCGGCCCCCCTACAATGAGCAGTTCTTC
CASSLAGGRPPYNEQFF
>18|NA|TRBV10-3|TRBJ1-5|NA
TGTGCCATCAGTGAATTGGGAGGGGTAGGGATAAGCAATCAGCCCCAGCATTTT
CAISELGGVGISNQPQHF
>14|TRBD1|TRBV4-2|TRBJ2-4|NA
TGTGCCAGCAGCCGGTACAGGGGGGAAAACATTCAGTACTTC
CASSRYRGENIQYF
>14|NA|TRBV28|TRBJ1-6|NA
TGTGCCAGCCTCGAGGACTCGGACGGTTCACCCCTCCACTTT
CASLEDSDGSPLHF
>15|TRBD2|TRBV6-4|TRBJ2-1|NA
TGTGCCAGCAGTGAAAGCGGGATGTCCTACAATGAGCAGTTCTTC
CASSESGMSYNEQFF
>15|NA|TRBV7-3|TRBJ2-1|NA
TGTGCCAGCAGCCCCCAAGGAGTAACCTACAATGAGCAGTTCTTC
CASSPQGVTYNEQFF
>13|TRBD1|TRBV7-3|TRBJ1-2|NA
TGTGCCAGCAGCACCCGACAGGGGGGTGGCTACACCTTC
CASSTRQGGGYTF
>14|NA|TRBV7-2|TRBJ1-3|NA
TGTGCCGGACAGCGGGGGGGGTCTGGAAACACCATATATTTT
CAGQRGGSGNTIYF
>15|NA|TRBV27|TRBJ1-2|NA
TGTGCCAGCAGTTCCGACCGGAGGGGGGGTTATGGCTACACCTTC
CASSSDRRGGYGYTF
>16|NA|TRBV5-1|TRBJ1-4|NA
TGCGCCAGCAGCTTGGAGGGTGCAGGAGGGGAGAAGGAACTGTTTTTT
CASSLEGAGGEKELFF
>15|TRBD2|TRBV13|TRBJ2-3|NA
TGTGCCAGCAGCTTAGGGCTAGCGGGGGGCCCTACGCAGTATTTT
CASSLGLAGGPTQYF
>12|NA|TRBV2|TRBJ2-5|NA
TGTGCCACGGGGAGGAGGCAAGAGACCCAGTACTTC
CATGRRQETQYF
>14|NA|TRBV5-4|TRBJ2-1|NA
TGTGCCAGCAGCCCGGACAGCTCCTACAATGAGCAGTTCTTC
CASSPDSSYNEQFF
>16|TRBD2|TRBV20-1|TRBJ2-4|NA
TGCAGTGCTAGTCTTCTAGCGGGGGCCCTCGGGGACATTCAGTACTTC
CSASLLAGALGDIQYF
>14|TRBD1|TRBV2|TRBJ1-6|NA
TGTGCCAGCAGGCTCCGGGACAGGGGTTCACCCCTCCACTTT
CASRLRDRGSPLHF
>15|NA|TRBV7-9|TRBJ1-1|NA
TGTGCCAGCAGCTTAGTTGGCAGGTCGTTCACTGAAGCTTTCTTT
CASSLVGRSFTEAFF
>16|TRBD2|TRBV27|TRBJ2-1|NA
TGTGCCAGCAGTCCCCGGGGGGGGAGCTCCTACAATGAGCAGTTCTTC
CASSPRGGSSYNEQFF
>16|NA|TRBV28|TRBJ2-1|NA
TGTGCCAGCAGGCGCCCCGGGGGACTTCGCTACAATGAGCAGTTCTTC
CASRRPGGLRYNEQFF
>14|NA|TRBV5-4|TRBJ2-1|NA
TGTGCCAGCAGCTTGGAGTGGCAGGGCAATGAGCAGTTCTTC
CASSLEWQGNEQFF
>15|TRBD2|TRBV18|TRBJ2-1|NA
TGTGCCAGCTCACCCCTAGCGGGGGGCATTAATGAGCAGTTCTTC
CASSPLAGGINEQFF
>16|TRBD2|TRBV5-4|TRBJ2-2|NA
TGTGCCAGCAGCTGGCCGGGACTAGCGGGCACCGGGGAGCTGTTTTTT
CASSWPGLAGTGELFF
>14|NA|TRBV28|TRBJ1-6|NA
TGTGCCAGCAGTTTCCGTAACAGGGTTGGGGCCCTCCACTTT
CASSFRNRVGALHF
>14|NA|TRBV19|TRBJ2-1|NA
TGTGCCAGTAGTATAGTGGGTAGCCCCAATGAGCAGTTCTTC
CASSIVGSPNEQFF
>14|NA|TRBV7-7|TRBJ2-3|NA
TGTGCCAGCAGCCCCAGCGGGCCCACAGATACGCAGTATTTT
CASSPSGPTDTQYF
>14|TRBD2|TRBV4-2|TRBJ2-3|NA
TGTGCCAGCAGCCAAGGGCTAGCGGGGGGGACGCAGTATTTT
CASSQGLAGGTQYF
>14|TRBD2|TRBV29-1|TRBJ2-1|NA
TGCAGCCCGGAGCGGCGGGGGGGTTACAATGAGCAGTTCTTC
CSPERRGGYNEQFF
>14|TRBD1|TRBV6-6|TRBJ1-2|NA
TGTGCCAGCAGCGATAGACAGGGGGCGGAGGGCTACACCTTC
CASSDRQGAEGYTF
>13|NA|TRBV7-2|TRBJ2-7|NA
TGTGCCAGCAGCCCCCAGCAGGGGAGCGAGCAGTACTTC
CASSPQQGSEQYF
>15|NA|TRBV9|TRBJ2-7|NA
TGTGCCAGCAGCGTAGCCGCGGGGCGCCCCTACGAGCAGTACTTC
CASSVAAGRPYEQYF